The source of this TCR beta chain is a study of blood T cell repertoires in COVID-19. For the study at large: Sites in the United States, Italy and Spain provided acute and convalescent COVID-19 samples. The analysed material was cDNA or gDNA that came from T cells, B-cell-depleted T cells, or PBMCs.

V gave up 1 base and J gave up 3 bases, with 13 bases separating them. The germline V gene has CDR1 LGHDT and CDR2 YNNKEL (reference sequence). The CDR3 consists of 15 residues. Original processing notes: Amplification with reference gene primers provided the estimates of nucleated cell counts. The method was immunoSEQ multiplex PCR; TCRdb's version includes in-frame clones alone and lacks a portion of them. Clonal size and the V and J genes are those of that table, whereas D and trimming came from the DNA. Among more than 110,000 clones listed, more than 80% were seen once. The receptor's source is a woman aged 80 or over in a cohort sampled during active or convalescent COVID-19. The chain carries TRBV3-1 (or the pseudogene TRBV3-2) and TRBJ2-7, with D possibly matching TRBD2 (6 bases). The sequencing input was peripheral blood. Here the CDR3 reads CASSQGPGTFYEQYF. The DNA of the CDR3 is TGTGCCAGCAGCCAAGGCCCAGGGACTTTCTACGAGCAGTACTTC.